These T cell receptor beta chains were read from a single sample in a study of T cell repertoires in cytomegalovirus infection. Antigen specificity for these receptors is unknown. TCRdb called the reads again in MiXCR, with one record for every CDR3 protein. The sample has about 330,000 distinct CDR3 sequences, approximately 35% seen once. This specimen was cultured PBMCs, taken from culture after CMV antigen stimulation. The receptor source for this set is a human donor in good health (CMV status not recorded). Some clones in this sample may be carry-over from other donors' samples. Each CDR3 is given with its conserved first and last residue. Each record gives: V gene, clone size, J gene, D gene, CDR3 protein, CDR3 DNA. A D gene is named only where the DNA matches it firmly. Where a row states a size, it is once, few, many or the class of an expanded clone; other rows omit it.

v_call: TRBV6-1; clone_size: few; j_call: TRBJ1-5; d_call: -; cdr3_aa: CASSLYRESGNQPQHF; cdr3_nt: TGTGCCAGCAGTTTATACAGGGAGAGCGGCAATCAGCCCCAGCATTTT
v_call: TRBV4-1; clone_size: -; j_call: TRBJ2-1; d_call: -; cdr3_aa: CASSQVAWDVDNEQFF; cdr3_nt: TGCGCCAGCAGCCAAGTCGCCTGGGACGTGGACAATGAGCAGTTCTTC
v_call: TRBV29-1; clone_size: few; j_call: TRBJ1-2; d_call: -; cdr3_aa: CSVDYGYGYTF; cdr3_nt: TGCAGCGTTGATTACGGGTATGGCTACACCTTC
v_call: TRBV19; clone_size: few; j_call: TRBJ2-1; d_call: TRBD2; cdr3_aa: CASRTTSGIRYNEQFF; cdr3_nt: TGTGCCAGTAGAACCACTAGCGGGATACGATACAATGAGCAGTTCTTC
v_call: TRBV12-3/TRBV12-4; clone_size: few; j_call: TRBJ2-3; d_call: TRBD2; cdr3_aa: CASRRSGLAGWGDTQYF; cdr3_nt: TGTGCCAGCCGCCGGTCAGGGCTAGCGGGTTGGGGAGATACGCAGTATTTT
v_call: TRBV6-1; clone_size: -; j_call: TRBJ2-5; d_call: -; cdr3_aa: CASSPLPAGQYF; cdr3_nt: TGTGCCAGCAGCCCTCTTCCGGCGGGTCAGTACTTC
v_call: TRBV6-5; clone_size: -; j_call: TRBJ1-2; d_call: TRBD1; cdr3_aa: CASSYSWSGGDGYTF; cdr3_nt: TGTGCCAGCAGTTACTCTTGGTCAGGGGGCGATGGCTACACCTTC
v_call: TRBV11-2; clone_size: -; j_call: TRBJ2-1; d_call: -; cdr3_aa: CASSWVGRLNEQFF; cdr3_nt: TGTGCCAGCAGCTGGGTCGGGAGACTGAATGAGCAGTTCTTC
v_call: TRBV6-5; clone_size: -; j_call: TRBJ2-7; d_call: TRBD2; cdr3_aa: CASSYSGTSGSYEQYF; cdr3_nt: TGTGCCAGCAGTTACTCCGGGACTAGCGGGAGTTACGAGCAGTACTTC
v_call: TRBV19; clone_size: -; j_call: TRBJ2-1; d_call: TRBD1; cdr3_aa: CASSIKGATYNEQFF; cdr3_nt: TGTGCCAGTAGTATAAAGGGGGCAACCTACAATGAGCAGTTCTTC
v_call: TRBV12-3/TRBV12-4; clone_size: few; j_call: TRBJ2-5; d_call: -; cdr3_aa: CASTAVVGETQYF; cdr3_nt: TGTGCCAGCACCGCAGTGGTTGGGGAGACCCAGTACTTC
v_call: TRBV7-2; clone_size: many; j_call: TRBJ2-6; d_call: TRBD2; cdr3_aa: CASSLVAGGTWANVLTF; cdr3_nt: TGTGCCAGCAGCTTAGTCGCGGGAGGGACATGGGCCAACGTCCTGACTTTC
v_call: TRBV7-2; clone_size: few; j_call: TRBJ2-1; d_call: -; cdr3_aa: CASSHSTNEQFF; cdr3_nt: TGTGCCAGCAGCCACTCTACTAATGAGCAGTTCTTC
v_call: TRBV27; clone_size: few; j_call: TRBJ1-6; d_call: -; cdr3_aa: CASSLMGPNSPLHF; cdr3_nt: TGTGCCAGCAGTTTAATGGGGCCCAATTCACCCCTCCACTTT
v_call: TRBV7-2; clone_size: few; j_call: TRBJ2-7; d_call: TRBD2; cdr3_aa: CASSLAASGAYEQYF; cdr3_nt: TGTGCCAGCAGCTTAGCGGCTAGCGGAGCCTACGAGCAGTACTTC
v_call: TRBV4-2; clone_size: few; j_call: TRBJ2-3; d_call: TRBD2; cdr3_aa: CASSPGASGMFADTQYF; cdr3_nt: TGTGCCAGCAGCCCAGGGGCTAGCGGGATGTTCGCAGATACGCAGTATTTT
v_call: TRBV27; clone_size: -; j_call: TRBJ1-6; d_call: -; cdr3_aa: CASSPTRTMNSPLHF; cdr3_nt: TGTGCCAGCAGTCCCACTCGGACTATGAATTCACCCCTCCACTTT
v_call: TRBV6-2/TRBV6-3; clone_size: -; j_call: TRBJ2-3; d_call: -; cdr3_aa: CASSGYDTDTQYF; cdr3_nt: TGTGCCAGCAGCGGGTACGACACAGATACGCAGTATTTT
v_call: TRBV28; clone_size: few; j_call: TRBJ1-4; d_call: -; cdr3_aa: CASSTASGLDEKLFF; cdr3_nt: TGTGCCAGCAGTACCGCTTCGGGTTTGGATGAAAAACTGTTTTTT
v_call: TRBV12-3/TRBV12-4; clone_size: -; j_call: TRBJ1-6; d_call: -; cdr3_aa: CASSLAQNSPLHF; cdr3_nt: TGTGCCAGCAGTTTAGCCCAGAATTCACCCCTCCACTTT
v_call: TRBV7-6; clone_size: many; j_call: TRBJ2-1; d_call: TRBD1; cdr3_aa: CASSQWDRGKSGYNEQFF; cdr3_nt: TGTGCCAGCAGCCAATGGGACAGGGGAAAGTCCGGCTACAATGAGCAGTTCTTC
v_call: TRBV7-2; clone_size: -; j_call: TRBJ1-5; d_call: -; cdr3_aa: CASSSPRGPNSNQPQHF; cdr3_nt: TGTGCCAGCAGTTCTCCCAGGGGCCCTAATAGCAATCAGCCCCAGCATTTT
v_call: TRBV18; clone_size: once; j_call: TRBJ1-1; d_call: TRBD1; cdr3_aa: CASSPGQGVAEAFF; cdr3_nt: TGTGCCAGCTCACCGGGACAGGGGGTGGCTGAAGCTTTCTTT
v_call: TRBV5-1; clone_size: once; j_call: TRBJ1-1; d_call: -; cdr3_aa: CASSDLRAVNTEAFF; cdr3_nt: TGCGCCAGCAGCGACCTTCGGGCTGTGAACACTGAAGCTTTCTTT
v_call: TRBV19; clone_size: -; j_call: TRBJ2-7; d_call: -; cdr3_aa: CASNDAAGRYEQYF; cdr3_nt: TGTGCCAGTAATGACGCAGCTGGTCGCTACGAGCAGTACTTC
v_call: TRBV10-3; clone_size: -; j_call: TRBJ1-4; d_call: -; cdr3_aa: CAISEGGTNEKLFF; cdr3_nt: TGTGCCATCAGTGAGGGAGGGACTAATGAAAAACTGTTTTTT
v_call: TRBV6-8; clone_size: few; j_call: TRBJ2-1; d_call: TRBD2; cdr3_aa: CASRPPGLAGVNEQFF; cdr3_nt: TGTGCCAGCAGGCCCCCCGGCCTAGCGGGAGTCAATGAGCAGTTCTTC
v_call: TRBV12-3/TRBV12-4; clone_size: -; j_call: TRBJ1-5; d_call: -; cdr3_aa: CASSPSSQPQHF; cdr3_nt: TGTGCCAGCAGTCCCTCTTCTCAGCCCCAGCATTTT
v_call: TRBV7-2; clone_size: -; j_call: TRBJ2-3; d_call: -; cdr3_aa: CASRQWGLPDTQYF; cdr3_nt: TGTGCCAGCAGACAATGGGGCCTTCCAGATACGCAGTATTTT
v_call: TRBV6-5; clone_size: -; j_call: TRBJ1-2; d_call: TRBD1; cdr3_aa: CASSYSTGEAYGYTF; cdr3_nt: TGTGCCAGCAGTTACTCAACAGGGGAGGCCTATGGCTACACCTTC
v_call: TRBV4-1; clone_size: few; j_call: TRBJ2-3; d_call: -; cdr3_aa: CASSQHLLAVPPDTQYF; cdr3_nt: TGCGCCAGCAGCCAGCACCTGCTAGCAGTCCCCCCAGATACGCAGTATTTT
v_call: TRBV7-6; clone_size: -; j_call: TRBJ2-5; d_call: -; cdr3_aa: CASSYGAGKRETQYF; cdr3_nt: TGTGCCAGCAGTTACGGGGCGGGAAAACGAGAGACCCAGTACTTC
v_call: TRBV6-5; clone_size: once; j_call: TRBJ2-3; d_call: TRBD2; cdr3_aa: CASSYPSGLSTDTQYF; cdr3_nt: TGTGCCAGCAGTTACCCTAGCGGGTTGAGCACAGATACGCAGTATTTT
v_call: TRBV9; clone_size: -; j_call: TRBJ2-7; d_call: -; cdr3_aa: CASSPRRRYEQYF; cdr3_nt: TGTGCCAGCAGCCCCCGCCGTCGGTACGAGCAGTACTTC
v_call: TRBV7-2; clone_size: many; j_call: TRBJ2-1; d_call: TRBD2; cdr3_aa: CASRGAGGDQQFF; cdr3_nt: TGTGCCAGCAGAGGGGCGGGAGGGGACCAGCAGTTCTTC
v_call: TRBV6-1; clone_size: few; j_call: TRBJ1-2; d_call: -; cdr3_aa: CASSEGFYGYTF; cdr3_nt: TGTGCCAGCAGTGAAGGGTTCTATGGCTACACCTTC
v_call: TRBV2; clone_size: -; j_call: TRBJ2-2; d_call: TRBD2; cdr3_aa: CASKLATNTGELFF; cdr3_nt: TGTGCCAGCAAACTAGCGACAAACACCGGGGAGCTGTTTTTT
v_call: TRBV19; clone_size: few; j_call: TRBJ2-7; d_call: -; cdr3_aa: CASSKLTTYEQYF; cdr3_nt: TGTGCCAGTAGTAAACTGACTACCTACGAGCAGTACTTC
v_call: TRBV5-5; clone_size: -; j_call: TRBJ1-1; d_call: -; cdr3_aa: CASSLRDNTEAFF; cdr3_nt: TGTGCCAGCAGCTTGCGGGACAACACTGAAGCTTTCTTT
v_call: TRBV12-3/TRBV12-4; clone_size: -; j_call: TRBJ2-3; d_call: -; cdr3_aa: CASSLPTREMGLLPTDTQYF; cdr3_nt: TGTGCCAGCAGTTTACCTACCCGGGAGATGGGCCTTTTACCCACAGATACGCAGTATTTT
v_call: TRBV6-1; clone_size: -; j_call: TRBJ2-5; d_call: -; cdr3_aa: CASSARMETQYF; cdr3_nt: TGTGCCAGCAGTGCACGTATGGAGACCCAGTACTTC
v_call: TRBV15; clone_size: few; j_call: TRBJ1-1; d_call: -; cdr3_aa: CATSRDMAGFAEAFF; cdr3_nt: TGTGCCACCAGCAGAGATATGGCGGGGTTCGCTGAAGCTTTCTTT
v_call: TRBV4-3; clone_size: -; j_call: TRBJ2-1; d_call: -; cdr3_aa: CASSQESGNEQFF; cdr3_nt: TGCGCCAGCAGCCAAGAAAGCGGCAATGAGCAGTTCTTC
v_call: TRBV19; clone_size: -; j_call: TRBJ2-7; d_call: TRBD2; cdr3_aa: CASSMASGGHSSYEQYF; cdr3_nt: TGTGCCAGTAGTATGGCTAGCGGGGGCCATTCCTCCTACGAGCAGTACTTC
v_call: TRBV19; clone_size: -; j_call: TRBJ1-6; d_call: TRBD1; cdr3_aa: CASGPGTGRDSPLHF; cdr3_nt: TGTGCCAGTGGCCCCGGGACAGGACGAGATTCACCCCTCCACTTT
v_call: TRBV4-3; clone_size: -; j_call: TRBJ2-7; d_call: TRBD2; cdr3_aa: CASSQDLPGLAGLYEQYF; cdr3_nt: TGCGCCAGCAGCCAAGATCTCCCCGGACTAGCGGGGCTCTACGAGCAGTACTTC
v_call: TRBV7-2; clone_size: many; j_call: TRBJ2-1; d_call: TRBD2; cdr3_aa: CASSLGGGSGRTNEQFF; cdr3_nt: TGTGCCAGCAGCTTAGGGGGTGGTAGCGGGAGGACCAATGAGCAGTTCTTC
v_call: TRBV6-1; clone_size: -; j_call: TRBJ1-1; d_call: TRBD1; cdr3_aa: CASRGTGVTKAFF; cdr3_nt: TGTGCCAGCAGGGGGACAGGGGTTACCAAGGCTTTCTTT
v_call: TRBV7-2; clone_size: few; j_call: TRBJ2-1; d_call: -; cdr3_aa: CASSFRERRSYNEQFF; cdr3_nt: TGTGCCAGCAGCTTTAGAGAGCGTAGATCCTACAATGAGCAGTTCTTC
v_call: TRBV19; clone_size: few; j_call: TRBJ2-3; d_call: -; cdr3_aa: CASSRIESRRTDTQYF; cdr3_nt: TGTGCCAGTAGTAGGATTGAGTCCCGTCGAACAGATACGCAGTATTTT
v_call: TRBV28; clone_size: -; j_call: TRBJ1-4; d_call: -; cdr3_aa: CASSFVGPNEKLFF; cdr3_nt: TGTGCCAGCAGTTTCGTAGGCCCCAATGAAAAACTGTTTTTT